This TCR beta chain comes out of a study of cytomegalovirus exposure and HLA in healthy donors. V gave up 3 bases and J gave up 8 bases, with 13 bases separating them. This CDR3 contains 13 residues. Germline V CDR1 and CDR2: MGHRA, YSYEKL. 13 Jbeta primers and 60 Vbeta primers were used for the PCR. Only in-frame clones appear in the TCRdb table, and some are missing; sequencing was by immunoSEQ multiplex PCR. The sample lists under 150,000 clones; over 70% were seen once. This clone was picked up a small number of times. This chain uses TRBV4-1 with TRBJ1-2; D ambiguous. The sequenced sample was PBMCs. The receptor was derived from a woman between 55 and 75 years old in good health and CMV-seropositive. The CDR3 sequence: CASSHLRTGGYTF. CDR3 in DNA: TGCGCCAGCAGCCACTTAAGGACGGGAGGCTACACCTTC.